This TCR beta chain was recorded in a study of T-cell memory formation after mild COVID-19. About the study: TCR clusters largely stayed donor specific.

The CDR3 has 15 amino acids. The V gene lost 5 bases and the J gene lost 9 bases, with 17 bases spanning the gap. In germline, CDR1 is SGHTA, CDR2 FQGNSA. This clonotype was seen a handful of times. 5'RACE with constant-segment primers built TCRalpha and TCRbeta cDNA libraries with UMIs. One entry per CDR3 protein results from TCRdb running MiXCR on the 5' RACE reads. The sample includes about 600,000 distinct CDR3 sequences, roughly a fifth of them seen just once. The clonotype was recovered from an adult woman who had mild COVID-19 (a few samples of this study predate the infection). Cell type and time point are not known. Specimen: PBMCs or a T cell subset sorted from them (not recorded which). This chain connects TRBV7-2 to TRBJ1-6, with unresolved D. The CDR3 is CASSPTRDPSSPLHF. DNA of the CDR3: TGTGCCAGCAGCCCCACCCGGGATCCAAGTTCACCCCTCCACTTT.